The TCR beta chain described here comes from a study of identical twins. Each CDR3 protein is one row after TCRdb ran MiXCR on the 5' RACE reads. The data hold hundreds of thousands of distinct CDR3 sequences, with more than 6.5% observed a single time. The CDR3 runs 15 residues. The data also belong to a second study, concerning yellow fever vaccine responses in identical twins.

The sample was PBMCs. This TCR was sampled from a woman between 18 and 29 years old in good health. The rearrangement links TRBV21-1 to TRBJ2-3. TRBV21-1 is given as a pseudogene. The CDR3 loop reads CASSKATPCTDTQYF. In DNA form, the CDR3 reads TGTGCCAGCAGCAAAGCGACCCCATGCACAGATACGCAGTATTTT.